This TCR beta chain is drawn from a study of control samples from healthy donors and cancer patients. Produced via immunoSEQ multiplex PCR; TCRdb's table is partial and in-frame only. The sample records 100,000 to 150,000 clones, about 88% being singletons. Germline CDR1 and CDR2: SGHDN and FVKESK. Trimming removed 3 bases from V and 5 bases from J, with 10 bases in between. The CDR3 contains 13 residues. The gene calls are TRBV14 and TRBJ1-1, with a tentative D call TRBD1 (5 bases). The specimen sequenced was blood. This TCR was sampled from a man aged 50 to 60 in good health. As DNA, the CDR3 is TGTGCCAGCAGCCAGCTAGGGGAAACTGAAGCTTTCTTT. The encoded protein is CASSQLGETEAFF.